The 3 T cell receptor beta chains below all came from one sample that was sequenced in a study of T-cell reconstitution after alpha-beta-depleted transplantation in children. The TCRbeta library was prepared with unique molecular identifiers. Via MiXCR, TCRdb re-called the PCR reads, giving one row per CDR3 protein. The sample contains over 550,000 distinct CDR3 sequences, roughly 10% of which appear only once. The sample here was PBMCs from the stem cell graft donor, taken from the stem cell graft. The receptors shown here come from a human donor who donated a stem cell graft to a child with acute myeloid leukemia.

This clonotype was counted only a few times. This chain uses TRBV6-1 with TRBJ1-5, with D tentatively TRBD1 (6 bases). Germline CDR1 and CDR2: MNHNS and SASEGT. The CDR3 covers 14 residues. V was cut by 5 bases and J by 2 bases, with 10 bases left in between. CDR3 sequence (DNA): TGTGCCAGCAGTACAGGGTTCGGCAATCAGCCCCAGCATTTT. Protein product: CASSTGFGNQPQHF.

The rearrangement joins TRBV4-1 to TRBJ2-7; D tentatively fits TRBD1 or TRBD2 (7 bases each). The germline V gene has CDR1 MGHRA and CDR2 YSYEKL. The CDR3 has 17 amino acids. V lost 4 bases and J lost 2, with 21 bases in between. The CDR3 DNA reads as TGCGCCAGCAGCCGCAATACGGACAGCGGGACAGCCTACGAGCAGTACTTC. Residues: CASSRNTDSGTAYEQYF.

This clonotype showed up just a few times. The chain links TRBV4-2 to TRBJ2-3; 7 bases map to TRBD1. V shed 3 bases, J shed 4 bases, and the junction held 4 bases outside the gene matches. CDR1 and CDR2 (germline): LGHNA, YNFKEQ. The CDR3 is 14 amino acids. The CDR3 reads CASSQSQGADTQYF. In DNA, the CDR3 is TGTGCCAGCAGCCAGTCGCAGGGGGCAGATACGCAGTATTTT.